The 28 T cell receptor beta chains below were found in one sample sequenced in a study of cytomegalovirus exposure and HLA in healthy donors. Assay used: immunoSEQ multiplex PCR; TCRdb lists only in-frame clones, some missing. This sample has 200,000 to 250,000 clones, with 87% found just once. Sequenced material: PBMCs. The receptors shown here come from a woman between 18 and 29 years old in good health and CMV-seropositive.

CDR3 amino acids: CASSESRPSGTRQETQYF. The CDR3, as DNA: TGTGCCAGCAGTGAATCGCGACCTTCCGGGACAAGACAAGAGACCCAGTACTTC. The chain combines TRBV25-1 with TRBJ2-5; TRBD1 might be the D (6 bases). This CDR3 has 18 amino acids. Trimming stripped 1 base from V and 2 bases from J, with 20 bases between. Germline V gene data show CDR1 as MGHDK and CDR2 as SYGVNS.

This clone was seen once. The genes are TRBV28 and TRBJ2-1, with TRBD2 matching 8 bases. The CDR3 spans 15 residues. From germline, CDR1 is MDHEN and CDR2 SYDVKM. Trimming took 2 bases from V and 7 from J; bases not matched to a gene: 7. CDR3 sequence reads: CASSLKWTSINEQFF. The CDR3 coding sequence is TGTGCCAGCAGTTTAAAGTGGACTAGCATAAATGAGCAGTTCTTC.

The chain recombines TRBV19 with TRBJ2-5; TRBD1 agrees at 8 bases. The CDR3 has 13 residues. Germline CDR1 reads LNHDA; CDR2 reads SQIVND (reference sequence). Germline trimming cut 5 bases from V and 4 bases from J; bases unmatched to any gene: 3. CDR3 in DNA: TGTGCCAGTAGTCCGGACAGGGTAGAGACCCAGTACTTC. Protein: CASSPDRVETQYF.

The rearrangement uses TRBV30 and TRBJ2-5; D gene uncertain. Trimming shortened V by 1 base and J by 5 bases, and 5 bases separated the two germline ends. The germline V gene has CDR1 GTSNPN and CDR2 SVGIG (reference sequence). The CDR3 extends over 11 amino acids. The CDR3 region has the DNA TGTGCCTGGAGTGGTAGCGAGACCCAGTACTTC. Amino acids: CAWSGSETQYF. The variable domain in full, with the rest retrieved from reference TRBV30 and TRBJ2-5, is SQTIHQWPATLVQPVGSPLSLECTVEGTSNPNLYWYRQAAGRGLQLLFYSVGIGQISSEVPQNLSASRPQDRQFILSSKKLLLSDSGFYLCAWSGSETQYFGPGTRLLVL.

The chain uses TRBV27 and TRBJ2-3, with a weak D call TRBD1 (5 bases). Germline V lookup: CDR1 MNHEY, CDR2 SMNVEV (reference sequence). The CDR3 runs 15 residues. V was clipped by 6 bases and J by 4 bases, with 17 bases between them. Here the CDR3 reads CASRGRAGNADTQYF. In DNA form, the CDR3 reads TGTGCCAGCAGGGGCAGGGCCGGAAACGCAGATACGCAGTATTTT.

The CDR3 sequence is CASSVAPLSNTGELFF. The CDR3 DNA is TGTGCCAGCAGCGTAGCTCCACTAAGCAACACCGGGGAGCTGTTTTTT. J is TRBJ2-2 and V is TRBV9; unclear D gene. Trimming pared 0 bases from V and 2 bases from J, leaving 11 bases between. Germline lookup yields CDR1 SGDLS and CDR2 YYNGEE. The CDR3 is 16 amino acids.

This clone came up a few times. This rearrangement joins TRBV7-9 to TRBJ2-7; unclear D gene. The germline V gene has CDR1 SEHNR and CDR2 FQNEAQ (reference sequence). The germline V and J ends were trimmed by 5 bases and 5 bases, with 13 bases remaining between them. This CDR3 has 13 amino acids. The chain's CDR3 is CASSPGPANEQYF. CDR3 DNA sequence: TGTGCCAGCAGCCCAGGTCCGGCCAACGAGCAGTACTTC.

This chain joins TRBV11-2 and TRBJ2-7; TRBD2 matches 8 bases. V dropped 0 bases and J dropped 3; count of bases not matched to a gene: 13. There are 18 residues in the CDR3. Germline V lookup: CDR1 SGHAT, CDR2 FQNNGV. The CDR3 nucleotides read TGTGCCAGCAGCTTAGATAGGTCTGGACGGGAGGGAGTCTACGAGCAGTACTTC. Translated, it gives CASSLDRSGREGVYEQYF.

This chain joins TRBV5-4 and TRBJ2-1; tentative D call: TRBD1 (6 bases). The CDR3 is 16 amino acids. V shed 4 bases and J shed 2 bases, with 16 bases lying between them. The V gene's germline CDR1 is SGHNT and CDR2 YYREEE (reference sequence). The CDR3 region is CASSPDRSLPYNEQFF. Written as DNA, the CDR3 is TGTGCCAGCAGCCCCGACAGGTCCTTGCCCTACAATGAGCAGTTCTTC.

The chain couples TRBV4-1 to TRBJ1-1; D not resolved. The V end was cut by 7 bases, the J end by 6 bases, with 15 bases between. CDR1 is MGHRA and CDR2 is YSYEKL in the germline V gene. The CDR3 runs to 13 residues. CDR3 amino acids: CASTEVGFPEAFF. Written as DNA, the CDR3 is TGCGCCAGCACGGAGGTAGGATTCCCTGAAGCTTTCTTT.

The V call is TRBV6-5, the J call TRBJ2-5, with TRBD2 matching over 10 bases. V shed 4 bases and J 4 bases; nucleotides not matched to a gene: 3. The CDR3 has 14 residues. Looked up from germline, CDR1 is MNHEY and CDR2 is SVGAGI. CDR3 nucleotide sequence: TGTGCCAGCAGTTCTAGCGGGAGAGGAGAGACCCAGTACTTC. Protein: CASSSSGRGETQYF.

V and J are TRBV9 and TRBJ2-1, with TRBD2 matching over 7 bases. There are 14 residues in the CDR3. The V gene's germline CDR1 is SGDLS and CDR2 YYNGEE. V lost 1 base to trimming and J lost 10 bases; unmatched junction nucleotides: 8. The CDR3 spells CASSVILSGGEQFF. In nucleotides, the CDR3 is TGTGCCAGCAGCGTAATACTCTCCGGGGGGGAGCAGTTCTTC.

The J gene is TRBJ2-1, the V gene TRBV2; perhaps TRBD2 as D (5 bases). The germline CDR1 and CDR2 sequences are SNHLY and FYNNEI. The CDR3 covers 15 residues. V lost 5 bases to trimming and J lost 0 bases, with 11 bases between them. Here the CDR3 DNA reads TGTGCCAGCAGTCTAGAGGGAGACTCCTACAATGAGCAGTTCTTC. As protein: CASSLEGDSYNEQFF.

The J gene is TRBJ1-1, the V gene TRBV14; no definite D call. From germline, CDR1 is SGHDN and CDR2 FVKESK. CDR3 length: 16 amino acids. V was clipped by 1 base and J by 2 bases, with 14 bases between them. CDR3: CASSQGSRYYNTEAFF. Here the CDR3 DNA reads TGTGCCAGCAGCCAAGGGTCTCGGTACTACAACACTGAAGCTTTCTTT.

The chain recombines TRBV5-1 with TRBJ2-7; 8 bases line up with TRBD1. The J segment lost 2 bases and the V segment lost 6 bases, leaving 7 bases of the junction unmatched. Germline V gives CDR1 SGHRS, CDR2 YFSETQ. The CDR3 is 14 residues long. The chain's CDR3 is CASTHPDRAYEQYF. CDR3 DNA: TGCGCCAGCACCCATCCGGACAGGGCCTACGAGCAGTACTTC.

The gene calls are TRBV19 and TRBJ2-7; 10 bases map to TRBD2. The length of the CDR3 is 15 residues. V gave up 3 bases and J gave up 2 bases; unmatched junction bases: 4. Germline loops: CDR1 LNHDA, CDR2 SQIVND (reference sequence). The CDR3 DNA sequence: TGTGCCAGTAGTATCTGGACTAGCGGTGCCTACGAGCAGTACTTC. This encodes CASSIWTSGAYEQYF. Variable domain in full (rest from reference TRBV19 and TRBJ2-7): DGGITQSPKYLFRKEGQNVTLSCEQNLNHDAMYWYRQDPGQGLRLIYYSQIVNDFQKGDIAEGYSVSREKKESFPLTVTSAQKNPTAFYLCASSIWTSGAYEQYFGPGTRLTVT.

The chain recombines TRBV5-4 with TRBJ2-1; 8 bases fit TRBD2. The germline V gene has CDR1 SGHNT and CDR2 YYREEE (reference sequence). The length of the CDR3 is 18 residues. Unmatched junction bases numbered 19, after V lost 4 bases and J lost 7 bases. CDR3 protein: CASSGASATGLVRNEQFF. In DNA, the CDR3 is TGTGCCAGCAGCGGCGCGTCTGCAACGGGACTAGTTAGGAATGAGCAGTTCTTC.

This chain links TRBV7-6 with TRBJ2-1; 11 bases align to TRBD2. J was trimmed by 8 bases and V by 5 bases; bases with no gene match: 8. The length of the CDR3 is 15 residues. Germline CDR1 is SGHVS and CDR2 is FNYEAQ. CDR3 sequence: CASSTKTSGIDEQFF. Here the CDR3 DNA reads TGTGCCAGCAGCACAAAGACTAGCGGGATCGATGAGCAGTTCTTC.

J is TRBJ2-7 and V is TRBV5-6, with 14 positions matching TRBD2. The CDR3 has 16 amino acids. V trimming: 5 bases; J trimming: 3 bases; junction bases outside the gene matches: 7. The germline V gene has CDR1 SGHDT and CDR2 YYEEEE. The DNA of the CDR3 is TGTGCCAGCAGTAGTGGGACTAGCGGGGGATTCTACGAGCAGTACTTC. Translated: CASSSGTSGGFYEQYF.

This chain links TRBV6-1 with TRBJ2-7, with 9 bases aligning to TRBD1. The V gene's germline CDR1 is MNHNS and CDR2 SASEGT. V was pared by 7 bases and J by 6 bases, with 13 bases of the junction left unmatched. The CDR3 is made up of 15 amino acids. The CDR3 loop is CASNDRTGAPIEQYF. The CDR3 DNA follows: TGTGCCAGCAATGATCGGACAGGGGCCCCAATCGAGCAGTACTTC.

This chain's CDR3 is CAISAGVEGNIQYF. The CDR3 DNA reads TGTGCCATCAGTGCGGGAGTCGAGGGGAACATTCAGTACTTC. V gene TRBV10-3 combines with J gene TRBJ2-4; D might be TRBD2 (6 bases). Trimming cost V 4 bases and J 7 bases, with 14 bases left between them. The CDR3 has 14 residues. The V gene's germline CDR1 is ENHRY and CDR2 SYGVKD.

The genes are TRBV27 and TRBJ2-7, with D possibly being TRBD1 (6 bases). The V gene's germline CDR1 is MNHEY and CDR2 SMNVEV (reference sequence). V was clipped by 6 bases and J by 2 bases, with 14 bases between them. The CDR3 runs to 14 residues. The CDR3 here is CASRPQGPPYEQYF. The CDR3 bases are TGTGCCAGCAGGCCACAGGGTCCGCCCTACGAGCAGTACTTC.

The chain joins TRBV29-1 to TRBJ1-2, with 10 bases fitting TRBD1. CDR1 SQVTM and CDR2 ANQGSEA come from the germline V gene. Trimming removed 7 bases from V and 6 bases from J; junction bases left unmatched: 11. The CDR3 is 14 residues long. CDR3 residues: CSGWTGGLEDGYTF. CDR3 coding DNA: TGCAGCGGATGGACAGGGGGACTTGAGGATGGCTACACCTTC. The full variable domain, completed using reference TRBV29-1 and TRBJ1-2, is SAVISQKPSRDICQRGTSLTIQCQVDSQVTMMFWYRQQPGQSLTLIATANQGSEATYESGFVIDKFPISRPNLTFSTLTVSNMSPEDSSIYLCSGWTGGLEDGYTFGSGTRLTVV.

This sequence joins TRBV7-9 and TRBJ1-1, with a tentative D call TRBD1 (6 bases). The CDR3 covers 16 residues. Per the germline V gene, CDR1 is SEHNR and CDR2 is FQNEAQ (reference sequence). The V and J ends lost 5 bases and 1 base respectively, with 17 bases between them. This CDR3 reads CASSLLGAGKNTEAFF. Here the CDR3 DNA reads TGTGCCAGCAGCCTTTTGGGGGCAGGGAAGAACACTGAAGCTTTCTTT.

This clone was seen more than once but under ten times. The gene calls are TRBV14 and TRBJ2-1, with TRBD2 matching 8 bases. Trimming at V came to 4 bases and at J to 4 bases, leaving 3 bases not matched to a gene. The CDR3 spans 14 residues. Germline V gene lookup returns CDR1 SGHDN and CDR2 FVKESK. As DNA, the CDR3 is TGTGCCAGCAGCCGCGGACTAGCTTACAATGAGCAGTTCTTC. It encodes CASSRGLAYNEQFF. The full variable domain, rest sourced from reference TRBV14 and TRBJ2-1, is EAGVTQFPSHSVIEKGQTVTLRCDPISGHDNLYWYRRVMGKEIKFLLHFVKESKQDESGMPNNRFLAERTGGTYSTLKVQPAELEDSGVYFCASSRGLAYNEQFFGPGTRLTVL.

The rearrangement joins TRBV15 to TRBJ1-1; D ambiguous. CDR3 length equals 14 residues. Looked up from germline, CDR1 is LNHNV and CDR2 is YYDKDF (reference sequence). The V end was cut by 5 bases, the J end by 4 bases, with 14 bases between. The CDR3: CATSVQHGSTEAFF. For the CDR3, the DNA is TGTGCCACCAGCGTACAGCATGGGAGCACTGAAGCTTTCTTT.

V and J are TRBV7-3 and TRBJ2-1, with TRBD2 matching 7 bases. This CDR3 is built from 14 residues. J lost 8 bases, V lost 4 bases, and 8 bases had no gene match. Germline V gene lookup returns CDR1 SGHTA and CDR2 FQGTGA. CDR3 region: CASSSTSVNDEQFF. CDR3 bases: TGTGCCAGCAGCTCTACTAGCGTCAACGATGAGCAGTTCTTC.

For this clone: Other nucleotide sequences from this sample produce the same CDR3. This chain connects TRBV27 to TRBJ2-3, with TRBD2 identical over 11 bases. Per the germline V gene, CDR1 is MNHEY and CDR2 is SMNVEV (reference sequence). V trimming: 4 bases; J trimming: 4 bases; junction bases outside the gene matches: 4. The CDR3 contains 15 residues. The CDR3 sequence is CASSSRTSGSDTQYF. CDR3 sequence (DNA): TGTGCCAGCAGTTCCCGGACTAGCGGGTCAGATACGCAGTATTTT.